These 9 T cell receptor beta chains were all obtained from the same sample, sequenced in a study of human T cells and chemical hapten exposure. Time point defined: patch test 3, about 24 weeks after DPC sensitization. Documented treatment: therapeutic diphenylcyclopropenone sensitization with weekly scalp DPC. Total RNA was isolated from whole blood that had not been fractionated. TCRdb re-called the RACE reads with MiXCR, one entry per CDR3 protein. The sample contains some 39,000 distinct CDR3 sequences, more than 8% of which appear only once. The sample in question was whole blood, obtained in connection with sensitization to the hapten diphenylcyclopropenone (DPC). The receptors were sampled from a man aged 45-65 years with alopecia areata. Some clones in this sample may be carry-over from other donors' samples.

This clonotype showed up just a few times. CDR3: CASSQESGRAHEQFF. The DNA for the CDR3 is TGTGCCAGCAGCCAAGAGAGCGGGAGGGCCCATGAGCAGTTCTTC. J is TRBJ2-1 and V is TRBV3-1; 10 bases are a match to TRBD2. V lost 0 bases and J lost 8; bases outside the gene matches: 4. The CDR3 runs to 15 residues. Germline CDR1 LGHDT, CDR2 YNNKEL (reference sequence).

This clonotype was recorded at least ten times. The gene calls are TRBV6-5 and TRBJ2-7; 8 bases align to TRBD2. Germline V gene data show CDR1 as MNHEY and CDR2 as SVGAGI. CDR3 length equals 18 residues. The V segment lost 5 bases and the J segment 0 bases; nucleotides outside the gene matches: 15. The CDR3 DNA is TGTGCCAGCAGTACCACAGGATCGGGACTAGTAAGCTCCTACGAGCAGTACTTC. Protein product: CASSTTGSGLVSSYEQYF.

The V gene is TRBV5-1, the J gene TRBJ2-1; D gene ambiguous. Trimming took off 0 bases at V and 5 bases at J, with 3 bases between the two ends. CDR1 is SGHRS and CDR2 is YFSETQ in the germline V gene. CDR3 size: 12 residues. The CDR3 DNA follows: TGCGCCAGCAGCTTGGAAAACAATGAGCAGTTCTTC. As protein: CASSLENNEQFF.

This clonotype was found many times. This rearrangement joins TRBV7-9 to TRBJ2-1; D possibly corresponds to TRBD2 (5 bases). Trimming took 8 bases from V and 8 from J, leaving 10 bases between them. The CDR3 runs to 11 residues. Germline V gives CDR1 SEHNR, CDR2 FQNEAQ (reference sequence). The CDR3 loop reads CASVSADEQFF. CDR3 nucleotide sequence: TGTGCCAGCGTTAGCGCAGATGAGCAGTTCTTC.

This clonotype has more than one count but fewer than ten. The chain joins TRBV5-1 to TRBJ2-7, with a tentative D call TRBD1 (5 bases). CDR1 and CDR2 (germline): SGHRS, YFSETQ. The CDR3 has 14 amino acids. V shed 6 bases and J shed 1 base, with 14 bases lying between them. As DNA, the CDR3 is TGCGCCAGCAAACAGGTTCAACTTTCCTACGAGCAGTACTTC. It specifies CASKQVQLSYEQYF.

This clonotype was picked up a small number of times. This sequence joins TRBV5-1 and TRBJ1-1; D uncertain. Trimming stripped 4 bases from V and 1 base from J, with 11 bases between. The V gene's germline CDR1 is SGHRS and CDR2 YFSETQ. The CDR3 is 14 residues long. The CDR3 loop is CASSQQLSNTEAFF. The CDR3 nucleotides are TGCGCCAGCAGCCAACAGTTGTCGAACACTGAAGCTTTCTTT.

This clonotype was recorded at least ten times. The chain uses TRBV30 and TRBJ1-3; the D is unclear. CDR1 GTSNPN and CDR2 SVGIG come from the germline V gene (reference sequence). Trimming removed 2 bases at V and 3 bases at J, with 5 bases between. The CDR3 length is 12 residues. CDR3 sequence: CAWSRLGNTIYF. Here the CDR3 DNA reads TGTGCCTGGAGTCGACTTGGAAACACCATATATTTT.

This clonotype was counted many times. CDR3 in DNA: TGTGCCGGGACAGGGGACCCAGATACGCAGTATTTT. Amino acid sequence: CAGTGDPDTQYF. This chain connects TRBV7-9 to TRBJ2-3, with TRBD1 matching over 10 bases. The CDR3 has 12 residues. J gave up 4 bases and V 11 bases, and 3 bases lay outside the gene matches. CDR1 is SEHNR, CDR2 FQNEAQ, per germline (reference sequence).

This clonotype showed up many times. CDR3 in amino acids: CAISESGQPYEQYF. The CDR3 DNA reads as TGTGCCATCAGTGAGTCTGGACAGCCCTACGAGCAGTACTTC. The chain uses TRBV10-3 and TRBJ2-7; D possibly corresponds to TRBD1 (6 bases). CDR1 ENHRY and CDR2 SYGVKD come from the germline V gene. V was pared by 0 bases and J by 2 bases, with 8 bases between. The CDR3 is 14 amino acids.